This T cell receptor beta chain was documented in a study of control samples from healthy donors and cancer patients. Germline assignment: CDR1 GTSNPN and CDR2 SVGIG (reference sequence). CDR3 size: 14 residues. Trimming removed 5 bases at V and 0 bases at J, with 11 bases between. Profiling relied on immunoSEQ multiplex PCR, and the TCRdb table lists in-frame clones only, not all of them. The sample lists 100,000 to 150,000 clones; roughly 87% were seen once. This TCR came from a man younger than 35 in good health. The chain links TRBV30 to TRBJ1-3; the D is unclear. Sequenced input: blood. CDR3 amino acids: CAWGRFSSGNTIYF. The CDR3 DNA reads TGTGCCTGGGGAAGGTTTTCCTCTGGAAACACCATATATTTT.